These T cell receptor beta chains were read from a single sample in a study of shared clonotypes between healthy human individuals. This table comes from immunoSEQ multiplex PCR, and its TCRdb copy is limited to in-frame clones, with some not included. The repertoire holds 2 million to 3 million clones, with 93% as singletons. The sequencing sample was made of naive CD4+ T cells from PBMCs. These receptors all stem from a man between 18 and 29 years old in good health. Some clones in this sample may be carry-over from other donors' samples. Each CDR3 is given without its conserved first and last residue. The order of the fields is CDR3 length, V gene, CDR3 protein.

11 TRBV28 ASSPRASSIQY
15 TRBV7-2 ASSLDWAVKRIYEQY
18 TRBV5-1 ASSWARQGTYPSPGNTIY
12 TRBV6-5 ASREMGQDYGYT
13 TRBV13 ASSLGGSSYNEQF
10 TRBV2 ASGAMTYEQY
12 TRBV19 ASSIRGDNQPQH
14 TRBV5-1 ASSLALARSTDTQY
17 TRBV19 ASTPRGFRASGLPGELF
16 TRBV5-1 ASSLVRDSNPQGDTQY